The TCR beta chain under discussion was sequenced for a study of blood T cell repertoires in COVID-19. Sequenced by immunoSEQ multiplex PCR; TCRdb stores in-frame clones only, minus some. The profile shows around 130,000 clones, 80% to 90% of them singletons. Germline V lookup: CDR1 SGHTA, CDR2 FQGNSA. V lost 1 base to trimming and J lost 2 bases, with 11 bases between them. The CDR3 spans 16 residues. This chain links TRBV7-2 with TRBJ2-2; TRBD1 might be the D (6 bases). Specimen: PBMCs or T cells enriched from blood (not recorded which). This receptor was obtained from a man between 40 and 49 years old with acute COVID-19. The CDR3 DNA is TGTGCCAGCAGCTTAGGACAGGCATTAAACACCGGGGAGCTGTTTTTT. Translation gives CASSLGQALNTGELFF.